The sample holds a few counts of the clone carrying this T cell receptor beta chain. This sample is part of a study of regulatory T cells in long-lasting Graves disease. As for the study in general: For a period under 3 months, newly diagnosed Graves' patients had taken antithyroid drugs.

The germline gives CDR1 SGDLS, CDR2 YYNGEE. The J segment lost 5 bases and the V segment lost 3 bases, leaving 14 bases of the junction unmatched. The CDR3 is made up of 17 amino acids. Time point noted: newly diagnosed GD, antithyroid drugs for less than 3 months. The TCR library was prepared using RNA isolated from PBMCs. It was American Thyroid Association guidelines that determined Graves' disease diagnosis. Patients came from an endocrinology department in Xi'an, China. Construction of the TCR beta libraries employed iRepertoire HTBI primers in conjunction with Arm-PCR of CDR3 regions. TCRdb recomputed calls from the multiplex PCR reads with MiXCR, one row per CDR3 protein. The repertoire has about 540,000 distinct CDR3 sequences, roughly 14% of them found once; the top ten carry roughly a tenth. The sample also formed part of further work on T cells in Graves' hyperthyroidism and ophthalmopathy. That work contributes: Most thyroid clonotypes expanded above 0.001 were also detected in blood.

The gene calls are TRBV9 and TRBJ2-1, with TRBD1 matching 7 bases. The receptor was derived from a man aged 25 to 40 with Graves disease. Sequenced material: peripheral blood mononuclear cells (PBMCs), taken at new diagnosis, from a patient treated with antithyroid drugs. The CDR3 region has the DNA TGTGCCAGCAGCGGAGACAGGGTGGGCCTACTACACAATGAGCAGTTCTTC. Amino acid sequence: CASSGDRVGLLHNEQFF. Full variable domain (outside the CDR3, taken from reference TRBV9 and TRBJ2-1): DSGVTQTPKHLITATGQRVTLRCSPRSGDLSVYWYQQSLDQGLQFLIQYYNGEERAKGNILERFSAQQFPDLHSELNLSSLELGDSALYFCASSGDRVGLLHNEQFFGPGTRLTVL.